This TCR beta chain stems from a study of blood T cell repertoires in COVID-19. Looked up from germline, CDR1 is SGDLS and CDR2 is YYNGEE. V trimming: 0 bases; J trimming: 4 bases; junction bases outside the gene matches: 5. CDR3 length: 16 residues. Sequenced by immunoSEQ multiplex PCR; TCRdb stores in-frame clones only, minus some. The sample has about 270,000 clones; approximately 80% are singletons. This receptor was obtained from a human donor in a cohort sampled during active COVID-19. The chain has TRBV9 and TRBJ2-5, with TRBD2 matching 11 bases. Sequences were obtained from peripheral blood. The DNA for the CDR3 is TGTGCCAGCAGCGTAGGTAGCGGGAGGGCGGTAGAGACCCAGTACTTC. Protein sequence: CASSVGSGRAVETQYF.